One sample yielded the 30 T cell receptor beta chains listed below, sequenced in a study of brain T cells in children with intractable seizures. This table comes from immunoSEQ multiplex PCR, and its TCRdb copy is limited to in-frame clones, with some not included. This sample has about 320,000 clones, with more than 85% found just once. The time point was: blood from clinic visit 5 months post-surgery; TSC patient then seizure free. Sequenced material: peripheral blood, taken approximately 5 months after surgery. These receptors were taken from a boy in the first two years of life with tuberous sclerosis and intractable seizures.

This clone was counted between two and nine times. The V and J genes are TRBV6-5 and TRBJ1-1; D gene unclear. The CDR3 loop spans 14 amino acids. Trimming stripped 5 bases from V and 3 bases from J, with 13 bases between. Germline V gene data show CDR1 as MNHEY and CDR2 as SVGAGI. The CDR3 spells CASSTPDTDTEAFF. CDR3 DNA sequence: TGTGCCAGCAGTACCCCTGATACCGACACTGAAGCTTTCTTT.

The chain joins TRBV4-1 to TRBJ2-1; TRBD2 matches at 12 bases. The junction had 3 bases not matched to a gene; V was cut back by 3 bases and J by 9 bases. CDR3 length: 14 amino acids. CDR1 MGHRA and CDR2 YSYEKL come from the germline V gene. In DNA, the CDR3 is TGCGCCAGCAGCCAGACTAGCGGGAGCTCTGAGCAGTTCTTC. Its protein is CASSQTSGSSEQFF.

The rearrangement joins TRBV27 to TRBJ1-1, with TRBD1 identical over 8 bases. V shed 6 bases, J shed 0 bases, and the junction held 9 bases outside the gene matches. Germline CDR1 and CDR2: MNHEY and SMNVEV (reference sequence). CDR3 length: 16 residues. CDR3 region: CASRPDRDRLNTEAFF. The DNA of the CDR3 is TGTGCCAGCAGGCCGGACAGGGATCGCCTGAACACTGAAGCTTTCTTT.

Comment on this clone: The same CDR3 is also encoded by other DNA sequences in this sample. V is TRBV19 and J is TRBJ2-1; a possible D gene is TRBD2 (6 bases). This CDR3 spans 14 amino acids. Trimming stripped 5 bases from V and 0 bases from J, with 8 bases between. From germline, CDR1 is LNHDA and CDR2 SQIVND (reference sequence). CDR3 nucleotide sequence: TGTGCCAGTAGTGGGGGGAGCTCCTACAATGAGCAGTTCTTC. It codes for CASSGGSSYNEQFF.

The chain uses TRBV9 and TRBJ2-7, with 7 bases fitting TRBD2. The germline V gene encodes CDR1 SGDLS and CDR2 YYNGEE. The CDR3 is made up of 15 amino acids. J was trimmed by 4 bases and V by 3 bases; bases with no gene match: 10. CDR3 protein: CASSAVASGWYEQYF. In nucleotides, the CDR3 is TGTGCCAGCAGCGCCGTGGCTAGCGGTTGGTACGAGCAGTACTTC.

V is TRBV30 and J is TRBJ2-2, with TRBD2 matching over 7 bases. This CDR3 has 14 residues. With 3 bases clipped from V and 5 bases from J, the junction kept 6 bases outside the gene matches. Germline V gives CDR1 GTSNPN, CDR2 SVGIG (reference sequence). CDR3 loop: CAWRVGGTTGELFF. The DNA of the CDR3 is TGTGCCTGGAGGGTCGGGGGGACGACCGGGGAGCTGTTTTTT.

In the case of this clone: The sample holds other DNA sequences that translate to the same CDR3. The chain joins TRBV30 to TRBJ1-1, with a tentative D call TRBD1 (6 bases). Between the trimmed V and J ends, which lost 0 bases and 1 base, there was a span of 6 bases. This CDR3 has 13 amino acids. The V gene's germline CDR1 is GTSNPN and CDR2 SVGIG (reference sequence). CDR3: CAWSVQGNTEAFF. The CDR3 DNA follows: TGTGCCTGGAGTGTACAGGGGAACACTGAAGCTTTCTTT.

This chain uses TRBV3-1 (or the pseudogene TRBV3-2) with TRBJ2-1; TRBD2 matches at 7 bases. Unmatched junction bases numbered 10, after V lost 2 bases and J lost 0 bases. CDR3 length: 18 residues. Germline lookup yields CDR1 LGHDT and CDR2 YNNKEL (reference sequence). The CDR3 bases are TGTGCCAGCAGCCAAACCCGGGACTACAAAATCTCCTACAATGAGCAGTTCTTC. Translation gives CASSQTRDYKISYNEQFF.

J is TRBJ2-5 and V is TRBV5-4, with D perhaps TRBD2 (6 bases). Germline CDR1 SGHNT, CDR2 YYREEE (reference sequence). The CDR3 consists of 15 residues. V lost 0 bases and J 3 bases, leaving 12 bases between the germline ends. In nucleotides, the CDR3 is TGTGCCAGCAGCTTGGCGGGGGTTGGTAAAGAGACCCAGTACTTC. Encoded protein: CASSLAGVGKETQYF.

This clone was recorded only once. The rearrangement joins TRBV7-3 to TRBJ2-3; D is perhaps TRBD1 or TRBD2 (5 bases each). The CDR3 is 15 residues long. Germline lookup yields CDR1 SGHTA and CDR2 FQGTGA. V shed 9 bases and J shed 0 bases, with 16 bases lying between them. CDR3 protein: CASNPSGASTDTQYF. CDR3 DNA: TGTGCCAGTAACCCCTCCGGGGCTAGCACAGATACGCAGTATTTT.

Written as DNA, the CDR3 is TGTGCCAGCAGTTCCTCGGGACAGATTAGCTACACCTTC. Translation: CASSSSGQISYTF. The chain recombines TRBV2 with TRBJ1-2, with 7 bases aligning to TRBD1. The V gene's germline CDR1 is SNHLY and CDR2 FYNNEI. This CDR3 spans 13 amino acids. V shed 5 bases and J 9 bases; nucleotides not matched to a gene: 9.

The rearrangement uses TRBV28 and TRBJ2-7; D is undetermined. CDR1 MDHEN and CDR2 SYDVKM come from the germline V gene. This CDR3 contains 14 residues. The ends were cut back, 5 bases at V and 4 bases at J, with 15 bases in the middle. CDR3 nucleotides: TGTGCCAGCAGTCCCCCATCTCTACGGTACGAGCAGTACTTC. Translating gives CASSPPSLRYEQYF.

This clone was recorded only once. This chain links TRBV2 with TRBJ2-1, with 8 nucleotides matching TRBD2. Germline CDR1 is SNHLY and CDR2 is FYNNEI. The CDR3 is 14 amino acids. V shed 8 bases, J shed 7 bases, and the junction held 10 bases outside the gene matches. DNA of the CDR3: TGTGCCAGCCACTTTAGCGGGAATGGAAATGAGCAGTTCTTC. Translated: CASHFSGNGNEQFF.

The chain uses TRBV27 and TRBJ2-1; no clear D gene. This CDR3 is built from 15 residues. V lost 3 bases, J lost 8 bases, and 17 bases lay in between. CDR1 is MNHEY, CDR2 SMNVEV, per germline (reference sequence). CDR3 sequence: CASSFSVGSAYEQFF. The CDR3 region has the DNA TGTGCCAGCAGTTTCTCGGTAGGGTCGGCCTATGAGCAGTTCTTC.

This rearrangement joins TRBV10-1 to TRBJ1-2; 8 positions match TRBD1. V shed 2 bases and J 4 bases; nucleotides not matched to a gene: 0. The germline V gene has CDR1 WNHNN and CDR2 SYGVQD (reference sequence). This CDR3 region has 13 residues. CDR3 amino acids: CASSETGGYGYTF. DNA for the CDR3: TGCGCCAGCAGTGAGACAGGGGGCTATGGCTACACCTTC.

J is TRBJ2-7 and V is TRBV11-2, with unresolved D. V was pared by 0 bases and J by 9 bases, with 12 bases between. The CDR3 contains 13 residues. CDR1 is SGHAT, CDR2 FQNNGV, per germline. Written as DNA, the CDR3 is TGTGCCAGCAGCTTAGAGGGCAGTTCGGCGCAGTACTTC. This translates into CASSLEGSSAQYF.

The chain recombines TRBV14 with TRBJ2-7, with 9 bases that match TRBD2. Trimming at V came to 2 bases and at J to 2 bases, leaving 4 bases not matched to a gene. Germline V gene sequence: CDR1 SGHDN, CDR2 FVKESK. The CDR3 covers 15 residues. This CDR3 reads CASSQFPSGAYEQYF. CDR3 sequence (DNA): TGTGCCAGCAGCCAATTTCCTAGCGGGGCCTACGAGCAGTACTTC.

The chain uses TRBV4-2 and TRBJ1-2; maybe TRBD1 (5 bases). V lost 10 bases and J 2 bases, leaving 11 bases between the germline ends. Germline-derived CDR1 and CDR2 are LGHNA and YNFKEQ. This CDR3 is built from 12 residues. For the CDR3, the DNA is TGTGCCACGTGGGGACCAAACTATGGCTACACCTTC. This encodes CATWGPNYGYTF.

This clone was detected only a few times. The chain is built from TRBV6-5 and TRBJ1-4; weak D call: TRBD1 (6 bases). V lost 9 bases and J lost 10, with 18 bases in between. This CDR3 is built from 13 residues. Germline V gene data show CDR1 as MNHEY and CDR2 as SVGAGI. The CDR3 nucleotides read TGTGCCAGGGGGAGGGGGGAGAAAGGAAAACTGTTTTTT. As protein: CARGRGEKGKLFF.

The chain couples TRBV5-1 to TRBJ2-1; 11 bases are a match to TRBD1. V gave up 6 bases and J gave up 6 bases; unmatched junction bases: 8. The germline gives CDR1 SGHRS, CDR2 YFSETQ. The CDR3 has 15 amino acids. The CDR3 is CASTQGQGGSNEQFF. Written as DNA, the CDR3 is TGCGCCAGCACCCAGGGACAGGGGGGGTCCAATGAGCAGTTCTTC.

This sequence joins TRBV12-3 or TRBV12-4 and TRBJ2-1; D possibly corresponds to TRBD2 (5 bases). Trimming removed 5 bases at V and 10 bases at J, with 12 bases between. There are 12 residues in the CDR3. CDR3 region: CASSRRSAEQFF. In DNA form, the CDR3 reads TGTGCCAGCAGTCGTCGTAGCGCGGAGCAGTTCTTC.

This rearrangement joins TRBV25-1 to TRBJ1-1; D perhaps matches TRBD1 (5 bases). There are 15 residues in the CDR3. V shed 2 bases and J shed 3 bases, with 13 bases lying between them. Germline V gives CDR1 MGHDK, CDR2 SYGVNS. The CDR3 DNA sequence: TGTGCCAGCAGTGAACTTGGGGGACCCGACACTGAAGCTTTCTTT. It is translated as CASSELGGPDTEAFF.

The J gene is TRBJ1-1, the V gene TRBV7-9, with D possibly TRBD1 on 5 matching bases. V was pared by 1 base and J by 1 base, with 7 bases between. Germline lookup yields CDR1 SEHNR and CDR2 FQNEAQ (reference sequence). The CDR3 totals 14 residues. CDR3 sequence (DNA): TGTGCCAGCAGCTTAGTGGGGACGAACACTGAAGCTTTCTTT. Protein: CASSLVGTNTEAFF. Looking up the rest from reference TRBV7-9 and TRBJ1-1 gives the full variable domain: DTGVSQNPRHKITKRGQNVTFRCDPISEHNRLYWYRQTLGQGPEFLTYFQNEAQLEKSRLLSDRFSAERPKGSFSTLEIQRTEQGDSAMYLCASSLVGTNTEAFFGQGTRLTVV.

The chain couples TRBV4-1 to TRBJ2-5; maybe TRBD1 (6 bases). Per the germline V gene, CDR1 is MGHRA and CDR2 is YSYEKL. V was clipped by 3 bases and J by 13 bases, with 24 bases between them. The CDR3 loop spans 15 amino acids. CDR3 bases: TGCGCCAGCAGCCAGGACCCAAGGGGGACACCCCCACCGTACTTC. This sequence encodes CASSQDPRGTPPPYF.

V gene TRBV19 combines with J gene TRBJ1-2, with D uncertain. Trimming left V 1 base short and J 4 bases short, with 10 bases between. Germline-derived CDR1 and CDR2 are LNHDA and SQIVND (reference sequence). The CDR3 runs 14 residues. The CDR3 here is CASSIGEIPYGYTF. In DNA form, the CDR3 reads TGTGCCAGTAGTATAGGGGAGATCCCCTATGGCTACACCTTC.

This clone was counted a single time. The V call is TRBV13, the J call TRBJ1-1; D gene ambiguous. Between the trimmed V and J ends, which lost 8 bases and 5 bases, there was a span of 15 bases. Germline assignment: CDR1 PRHDT and CDR2 FYEKMQ (reference sequence). The CDR3 consists of 13 residues. This CDR3 is CASFTLGRTEAFF. In DNA form, the CDR3 reads TGTGCCAGCTTCACCCTAGGACGAACTGAAGCTTTCTTT.

The chain employs TRBV25-1 and TRBJ1-1; TRBD1 matches at 7 bases. Germline CDR1 is MGHDK and CDR2 is SYGVNS. The CDR3 sequence is 15 residues long. Trimming removed 7 bases from V and 4 bases from J; junction bases left unmatched: 12. The CDR3, as DNA: TGTGCCAGCACAGGGGGAGGAAGTTTTGGCACTGAAGCTTTCTTT. Translated: CASTGGGSFGTEAFF.

V gene TRBV5-1 combines with J gene TRBJ1-4; no clear D gene. CDR1 and CDR2 from the germline V gene are SGHRS and YFSETQ. CDR3 length: 13 amino acids. The ends were cut back, 7 bases at V and 4 bases at J, with 11 bases in the middle. The CDR3 DNA reads TGCGCCAGCCGTCTTAGGGATAATGAAAAACTGTTTTTT. Translated, it gives CASRLRDNEKLFF.

This chain joins TRBV5-1 and TRBJ2-7; D may correspond to TRBD1 or TRBD2 (6 bases each). The CDR3 is 16 amino acids. V lost 4 bases, J lost 1 base, and 18 bases lay in between. The germline gives CDR1 SGHRS, CDR2 YFSETQ. The CDR3, as DNA: TGCGCCAGCAGCCCGGAGGGGGGAGGTGGGTCCTACGAGCAGTACTTC. It encodes CASSPEGGGGSYEQYF.

A single count supports this clone. The CDR3 region has the DNA TGTGCCAGTAGTATTCGGACAGGGGAAAGCAATCAGCCCCAGCATTTT. It specifies CASSIRTGESNQPQHF. The chain carries TRBV19 and TRBJ1-5; TRBD1 matches at 9 bases. Germline V gene data show CDR1 as LNHDA and CDR2 as SQIVND (reference sequence). V was clipped by 3 bases and J by 1 base; unmatched bases: 4. There are 16 residues in the CDR3.